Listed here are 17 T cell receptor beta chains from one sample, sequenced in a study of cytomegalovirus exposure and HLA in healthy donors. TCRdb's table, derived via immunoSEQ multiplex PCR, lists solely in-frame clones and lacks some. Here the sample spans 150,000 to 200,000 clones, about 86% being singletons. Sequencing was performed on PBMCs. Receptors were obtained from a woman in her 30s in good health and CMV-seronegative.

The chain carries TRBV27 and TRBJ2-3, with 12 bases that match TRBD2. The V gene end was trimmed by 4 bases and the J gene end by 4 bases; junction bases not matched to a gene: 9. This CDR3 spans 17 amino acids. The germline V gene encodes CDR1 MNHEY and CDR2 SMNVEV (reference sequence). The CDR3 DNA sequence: TGTGCCAGCAGTTCCGAATTGACTAGCGGGGGTTCAGATACGCAGTATTTT. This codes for CASSSELTSGGSDTQYF.

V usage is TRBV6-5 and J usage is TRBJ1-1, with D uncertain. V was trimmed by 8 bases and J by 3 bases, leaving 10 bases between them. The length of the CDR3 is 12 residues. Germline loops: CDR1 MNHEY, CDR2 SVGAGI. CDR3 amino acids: CASGLMYTEAFF. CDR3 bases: TGTGCCAGCGGACTTATGTACACTGAAGCTTTCTTT.

CDR3 nucleotide sequence: TGTGCCAGCTCGCCCCCGGGACAGGGGGCTTGGAGCAATCAGCCCCAGCATTTT. This encodes CASSPPGQGAWSNQPQHF. The rearrangement links TRBV18 to TRBJ1-5; the match to TRBD1 covers 12 bases. CDR3 size: 18 residues. V was clipped by 6 bases and J by 1 base; unmatched bases: 10. The germline CDR1 and CDR2 sequences are KGHSH and LQKENI.

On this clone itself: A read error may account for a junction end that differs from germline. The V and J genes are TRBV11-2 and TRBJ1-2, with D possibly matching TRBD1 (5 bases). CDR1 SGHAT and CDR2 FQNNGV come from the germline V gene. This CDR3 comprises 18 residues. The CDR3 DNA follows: TGTGCCAGCAGCTTAGCCCTGACAGAGAAGCGTGGATTCTATAGCTACACCTTC. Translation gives CASSLALTEKRGFYSYTF.

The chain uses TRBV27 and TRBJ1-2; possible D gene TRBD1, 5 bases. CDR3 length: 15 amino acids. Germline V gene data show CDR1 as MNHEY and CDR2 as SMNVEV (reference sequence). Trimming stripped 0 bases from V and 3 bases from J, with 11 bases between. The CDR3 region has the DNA TGTGCCAGCAGTTTATCCGGATGGGGGGACTATGGCTACACCTTC. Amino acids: CASSLSGWGDYGYTF.

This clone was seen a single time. CDR3 DNA sequence: TGTGCCAGCAGCCTTAGCGGGAGCTCCTACAATGAGCAGTTCTTC. Its translation is CASSLSGSSYNEQFF. The rearrangement joins TRBV5-4 to TRBJ2-1, with TRBD2 matching 9 bases. The CDR3 covers 15 residues. In germline, CDR1 is SGHNT, CDR2 YYREEE (reference sequence). Trimming at V came to 4 bases and at J to 0 bases, leaving 2 bases not matched to a gene.

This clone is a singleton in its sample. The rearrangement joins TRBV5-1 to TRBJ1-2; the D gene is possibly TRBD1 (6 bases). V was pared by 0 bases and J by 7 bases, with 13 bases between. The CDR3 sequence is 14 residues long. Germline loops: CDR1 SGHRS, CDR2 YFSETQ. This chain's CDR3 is CASSLDQQGFGYTF. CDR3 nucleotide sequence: TGCGCCAGCAGCTTGGACCAACAGGGTTTTGGCTACACCTTC.

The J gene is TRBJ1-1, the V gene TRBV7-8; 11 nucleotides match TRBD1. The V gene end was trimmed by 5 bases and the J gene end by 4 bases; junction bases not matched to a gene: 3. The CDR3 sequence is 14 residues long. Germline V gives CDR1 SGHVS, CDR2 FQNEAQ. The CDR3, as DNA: TGTGCCAGCAGCCCCGGGACAGGGGGCACTGAAGCTTTCTTT. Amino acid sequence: CASSPGTGGTEAFF. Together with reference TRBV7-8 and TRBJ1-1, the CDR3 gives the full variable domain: GAGVSQSPRYKVAKRGQDVALRCDPISGHVSLFWYQQALGQGPEFLTYFQNEAQLDKSGLPSDRFFAERPEGSVSTLKIQRTQQEDSAVYLCASSPGTGGTEAFFGQGTRLTVV.

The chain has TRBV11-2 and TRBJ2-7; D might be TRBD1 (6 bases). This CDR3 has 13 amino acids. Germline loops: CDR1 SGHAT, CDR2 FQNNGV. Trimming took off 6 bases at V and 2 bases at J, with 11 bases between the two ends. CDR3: CASRLGTPYEQYF. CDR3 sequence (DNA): TGTGCCAGCAGGTTGGGGACACCCTACGAGCAGTACTTC.

DNA for the CDR3: TGTGCCAGCAGCTACGACCTAGGTGGGGCCAACGTCCTGACTTTC. Amino acid sequence: CASSYDLGGANVLTF. The chain uses TRBV5-4 and TRBJ2-6, with D hard to call. Germline V gives CDR1 SGHNT, CDR2 YYREEE (reference sequence). Trimming left V 3 bases short and J 3 bases short, with 10 bases between. The CDR3 sequence is 15 residues long.

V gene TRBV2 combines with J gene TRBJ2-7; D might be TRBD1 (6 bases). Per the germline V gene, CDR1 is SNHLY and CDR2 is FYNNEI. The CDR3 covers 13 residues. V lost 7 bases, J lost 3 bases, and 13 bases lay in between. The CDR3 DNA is TGTGCCAGCACCGCCGGACAGATCTACGAGCAGTACTTC. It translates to CASTAGQIYEQYF.

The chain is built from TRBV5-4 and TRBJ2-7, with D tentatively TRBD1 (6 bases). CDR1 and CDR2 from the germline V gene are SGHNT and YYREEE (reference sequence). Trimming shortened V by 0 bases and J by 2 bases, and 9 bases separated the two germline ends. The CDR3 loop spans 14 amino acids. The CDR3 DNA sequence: TGTGCCAGCAGCTTGGAGGACAGTACCTACGAGCAGTACTTC. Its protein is CASSLEDSTYEQYF.

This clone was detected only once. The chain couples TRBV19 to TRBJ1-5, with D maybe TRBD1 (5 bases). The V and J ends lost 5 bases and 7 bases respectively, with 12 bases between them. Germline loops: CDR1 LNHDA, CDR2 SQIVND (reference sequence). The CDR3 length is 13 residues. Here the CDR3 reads CASSFRVGQPQHF. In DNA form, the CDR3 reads TGTGCCAGTAGTTTCAGGGTAGGGCAGCCCCAGCATTTT.

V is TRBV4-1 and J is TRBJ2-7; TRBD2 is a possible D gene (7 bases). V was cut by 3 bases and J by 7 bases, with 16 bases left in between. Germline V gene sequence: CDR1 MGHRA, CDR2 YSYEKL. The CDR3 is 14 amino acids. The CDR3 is CASSQLAGAGEQYF. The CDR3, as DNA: TGCGCCAGCAGCCAGTTGGCGGGGGCGGGAGAGCAGTACTTC.

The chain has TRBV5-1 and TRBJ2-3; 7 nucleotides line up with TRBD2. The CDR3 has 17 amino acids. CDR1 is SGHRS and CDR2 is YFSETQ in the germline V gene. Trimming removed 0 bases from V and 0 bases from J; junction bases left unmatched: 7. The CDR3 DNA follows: TGCGCCAGCAGCTTGGGTGGCGGGGGTTGGAGCACAGATACGCAGTATTTT. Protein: CASSLGGGGWSTDTQYF.

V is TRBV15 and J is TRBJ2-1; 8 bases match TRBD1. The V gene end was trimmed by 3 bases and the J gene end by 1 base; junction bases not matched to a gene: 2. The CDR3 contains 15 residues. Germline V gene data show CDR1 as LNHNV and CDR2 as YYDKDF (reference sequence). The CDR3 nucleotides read TGTGCCACCAGCAGGGACAGGGCTTCCTACAATGAGCAGTTCTTC. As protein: CATSRDRASYNEQFF.

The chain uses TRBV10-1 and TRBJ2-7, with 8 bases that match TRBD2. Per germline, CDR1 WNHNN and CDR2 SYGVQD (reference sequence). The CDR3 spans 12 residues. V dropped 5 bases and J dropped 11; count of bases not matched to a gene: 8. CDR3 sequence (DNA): TGCGCCAGCAGTCCGGGACTAGATATTAAGTACTTC. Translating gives CASSPGLDIKYF.